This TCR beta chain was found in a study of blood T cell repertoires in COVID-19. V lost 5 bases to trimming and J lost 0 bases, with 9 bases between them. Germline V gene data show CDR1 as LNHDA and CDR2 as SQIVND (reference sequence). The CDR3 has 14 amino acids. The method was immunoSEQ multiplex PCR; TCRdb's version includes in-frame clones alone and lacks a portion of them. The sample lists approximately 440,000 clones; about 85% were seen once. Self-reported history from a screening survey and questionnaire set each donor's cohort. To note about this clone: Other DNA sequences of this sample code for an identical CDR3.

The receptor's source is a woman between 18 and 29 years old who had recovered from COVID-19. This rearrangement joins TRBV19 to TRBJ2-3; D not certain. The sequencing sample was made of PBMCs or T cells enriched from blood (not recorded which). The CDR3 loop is CASSRGGSTDTQYF. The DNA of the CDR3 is TGTGCCAGTAGTCGTGGCGGTAGCACAGATACGCAGTATTTT.